The rows below give T cell receptor beta chains drawn from one sample of a study of regulatory T cells after allogeneic stem cell transplantation. TCRdb recomputed calls from the 5' RACE reads with MiXCR, one row per CDR3 protein. The sample has about 1,100 distinct CDR3 sequences, less than 20% seen once; the top ten hold roughly an eighth. Here the sequenced sample was sorted CD4+ T cells from blood (whether regulatory or conventional is not recorded), taken 30 days after allogeneic stem cell transplant. These receptors were collected from a human patient who had an allogeneic stem cell transplant, so the T cells may come from the graft donor. Both conserved end residues are part of each CDR3. The D gene is left open where the match is weak. Only part of the rows carry a size: once, few, many, or a class if the clone is expanded.

d_call j_call clone_size v_call cdr3_aa cdr3_nt
TRBD2 TRBJ2-5 - TRBV20-1 CSAVGGGVRRETQYF TGCAGTGCTGTGGGGGGGGGAGTAAGGAGGGAGACCCAGTACTTC
- TRBJ1-1 large TRBV9 CASSVLKSGGNTEAFF TGTGCCAGCAGCGTATTGAAGTCGGGGGGGAACACTGAAGCTTTCTTT
- TRBJ2-5 medium-sized TRBV7-6 CASSGAETQYF TGTGCCAGCAGCGGGGCGGAGACCCAGTACTTC
- TRBJ2-2 - TRBV7-7 CASSQTGAGEPFF TGTGCCAGCAGCCAAACCGGGGCCGGGGAGCCGTTTTTT
- TRBJ2-3 medium-sized TRBV6-5 CASKQGGADTQYF TGTGCCAGCAAACAGGGCGGTGCAGATACGCAGTATTTT
- TRBJ2-1 medium-sized TRBV6-1 CASSIRAGPYNEQFF TGTGCCAGCAGTATTCGAGCGGGCCCTTACAATGAGCAGTTCTTC
TRBD2 TRBJ2-1 medium-sized TRBV7-3 CASSLTGVAGGTMEQFF TGTGCCAGCAGCTTAACGGGGGTAGCGGGAGGGACAATGGAGCAGTTCTTC
TRBD1 TRBJ2-1 large TRBV20-1 CSARNPRTGGQRNEQFF TGCAGTGCTAGAAATCCTAGGACAGGGGGTCAAAGGAATGAGCAGTTCTTC
TRBD2 TRBJ2-5 large TRBV7-8 CASRPLAGGQETQYF TGTGCCAGCAGGCCGCTAGCGGGGGGGCAAGAGACCCAGTACTTC
- TRBJ2-1 large TRBV27 CASSPGVSSYNEQFF TGTGCCAGCAGTCCGGGGGTCTCCTCCTACAATGAGCAGTTCTTC
TRBD1 TRBJ1-1 large TRBV5-6 CASSPGQRNTEAFF TGTGCCAGCAGCCCGGGACAGCGGAACACTGAAGCTTTCTTT
- TRBJ2-7 medium-sized TRBV30 CAWSVQGINEQYF TGTGCCTGGAGTGTGCAGGGGATCAACGAGCAGTACTTC
- TRBJ2-2 large TRBV5-1 CASSPSGTGELFF TGCGCCAGCAGCCCAAGTGGAACTGGGGAGCTGTTTTTT
- TRBJ2-4 medium-sized TRBV18 CASSQGFLAKNIQYF TGTGCCAGCTCCCAAGGGTTTTTAGCCAAAAACATTCAGTACTTC
- TRBJ1-3 medium-sized TRBV4-1 CASSQAGNTIYF TGCGCCAGCAGCCAAGCGGGAAACACCATATATTTT
TRBD2 TRBJ2-1 few TRBV6-5 CASSYSRVAGVQNEQFF TGTGCCAGCAGTTACTCGCGAGTAGCGGGAGTACAAAATGAGCAGTTCTTC
TRBD1 TRBJ2-1 medium-sized TRBV6-5 CASTPRTGANEQFF TGTGCCAGCACCCCCCGGACAGGCGCAAATGAGCAGTTCTTC
- TRBJ2-7 medium-sized TRBV5-1 CASSAIRGNSGQGSYEQYF TGCGCCAGCAGCGCGATCAGGGGTAATAGCGGACAAGGCTCCTACGAGCAGTACTTC
- TRBJ2-3 large TRBV12-3/TRBV12-4 CASSLASGTDTQYF TGTGCCAGCAGTTTAGCCAGCGGCACAGATACGCAGTATTTT
- TRBJ2-7 large TRBV29-1 CSVGDLGTYEQYF TGCAGCGTCGGAGATTTGGGGACCTACGAGCAGTACTTC
- TRBJ2-7 - TRBV5-1 CASSAIRGNGGQGSYEQYF TGCGCCAGCAGCGCGATCAGGGGTAATGGCGGACAAGGCTCCTACGAGCAGTACTTC
- TRBJ2-4 few TRBV28 CASSFKQGRGNIQHF TGTGCCAGCAGCTTTAAACAGGGTCGAGGAAACATTCAGCACTTC
TRBD2 TRBJ2-7 medium-sized TRBV25-1 CASRSGGSYEQYF TGTGCCAGCCGCAGCGGGGGCTCCTACGAGCAGTACTTC
TRBD1 TRBJ1-2 - TRBV20-1 CSAIEGTGVPPYGYAF TGCAGCGCTATCGAAGGCACAGGGGTCCCCCCATATGGCTACGCCTTC
- TRBJ2-1 hyperexpanded TRBV28 CASSLRGSEQFF TGTGCCAGCAGTTTAAGGGGCAGTGAGCAGTTCTTC
- TRBJ1-1 large TRBV6-2/TRBV6-3 CASSYSSGNAFF TGTGCCAGCAGTTACTCGTCGGGGAACGCTTTCTTT
TRBD1 TRBJ1-1 medium-sized TRBV5-5 CASSFRGPLDWGTEAFF TGTGCCAGCAGCTTCAGGGGGCCTCTCGATTGGGGCACTGAAGCTTTCTTT
- TRBJ1-1 medium-sized TRBV19 CATQGRTEAFF TGTGCCACTCAGGGGAGGACTGAAGCTTTCTTT
TRBD2 TRBJ2-2 large TRBV30 CAWSLGLAGAAGELFF TGTGCCTGGAGTTTGGGACTAGCGGGAGCTGCCGGGGAGCTGTTTTTT